Listed here are 17 T cell receptor beta chains from one sample, sequenced in a study of PD-1 blockade in classical Hodgkin lymphoma. Produced via immunoSEQ multiplex PCR; TCRdb's table is partial and in-frame only. The repertoire holds about 23,000 clones, about two thirds seen once, with around 15% in the top ten. Every patient experienced relapse after autologous stem cell transplantation, and brentuximab vedotin exposure varied. Source: peripheral blood mononuclear cells (PBMCs), taken at baseline. These receptors came from a human donor with classical Hodgkin lymphoma.

The rearrangement uses TRBV19 and TRBJ1-1, with D possibly TRBD1 on 5 matching bases. V lost 3 bases, J lost 1 base, and 9 bases lay in between. The CDR3 sequence is 14 residues long. CDR1 LNHDA and CDR2 SQIVND come from the germline V gene (reference sequence). The CDR3 protein is CASSIAGGNTEAFF. CDR3 sequence (DNA): TGTGCCAGTAGTATCGCCGGGGGGAACACTGAAGCTTTCTTT.

The chain links TRBV2 to TRBJ1-1, with D perhaps TRBD1 (5 bases). The CDR3 runs 15 residues. Trimming removed 5 bases at V and 3 bases at J, with 16 bases between. Germline CDR1 SNHLY, CDR2 FYNNEI. The CDR3 region has the DNA TGTGCCAGCAGTTACGGGGGGATCTGGGACACTGAAGCTTTCTTT. It yields the protein CASSYGGIWDTEAFF.

V gene TRBV10-3 combines with J gene TRBJ1-2; D possibly corresponds to TRBD1 (6 bases). V gave up 10 bases and J gave up 3 bases, with 12 bases separating them. Germline V gene sequence: CDR1 ENHRY, CDR2 SYGVKD. This CDR3 is 12 amino acids long. This CDR3 is CATLGQYYGYTF. CDR3 coding DNA: TGTGCCACCCTTGGACAGTACTATGGCTACACCTTC.

This sequence joins TRBV13 and TRBJ2-3, with a weak D call TRBD1 (6 bases). Trimming shortened V by 4 bases and J by 5 bases, and 16 bases separated the two germline ends. CDR3 length equals 15 residues. The germline CDR1 and CDR2 sequences are PRHDT and FYEKMQ (reference sequence). The CDR3 sequence is CASSSSGAGGDTQYF. CDR3 nucleotides: TGTGCCAGCAGCTCATCAGGGGCCGGTGGAGATACGCAGTATTTT.

This chain links TRBV9 with TRBJ2-1; possible D gene TRBD1, 6 bases. CDR1 is SGDLS and CDR2 is YYNGEE in the germline V gene. The CDR3 is 16 amino acids. With 0 bases removed from V and 6 bases from J, the gap between germline ends came to 16 bases. The CDR3, as DNA: TGTGCCAGCAGCGTAGATGGGGGCGTAGTGGGCAATGAGCAGTTCTTC. This encodes CASSVDGGVVGNEQFF.

Only one count was recorded for this clone. The chain links TRBV28 to TRBJ2-4; the D gene is possibly TRBD1 (6 bases). CDR1 and CDR2 (germline): MDHEN, SYDVKM. With 4 bases removed from V and 0 bases from J, the gap between germline ends came to 10 bases. CDR3 size: 15 residues. The CDR3, as DNA: TGTGCCAGCAGTTCGTGGGACAAAGCCAAAAACATTCAGTACTTC. It translates to CASSSWDKAKNIQYF.

This clone has more than one count but fewer than ten. The genes are TRBV13 and TRBJ1-3, with TRBD1 matching over 9 bases. This CDR3 region has 15 residues. CDR1 and CDR2 (germline): PRHDT, FYEKMQ (reference sequence). Trimming cost V 2 bases and J 8 bases; bases outside gene matches: 7. DNA for the CDR3: TGTGCCAGCAGCTTAAGGACAGGGGCAGGGCACACCATATATTTT. The encoded protein is CASSLRTGAGHTIYF.

V usage is TRBV6-6 and J usage is TRBJ2-1, with TRBD2 matching over 11 bases. This CDR3 is 14 amino acids long. V lost 4 bases, J lost 4 bases, and 0 bases stayed unmatched. The germline gives CDR1 MNHNY, CDR2 SVGAGI (reference sequence). The CDR3 sequence: CASSWTSGYNEQFF. The DNA of the CDR3 is TGTGCCAGCAGTTGGACTAGCGGGTACAATGAGCAGTTCTTC.

This clone was detected only a few times. CDR3 protein: CASKWRGTYEQFF. CDR3 DNA sequence: TGTGCCAGCAAATGGAGAGGCACATATGAGCAGTTCTTC. The chain combines TRBV27 with TRBJ2-1; no clear D. The CDR3 totals 13 residues. Germline V gene data show CDR1 as MNHEY and CDR2 as SMNVEV (reference sequence). V gave up 7 bases and J gave up 8 bases, with 15 bases separating them.

J is TRBJ1-2 and V is TRBV5-1, with D hard to call. With 0 bases removed from V and 4 bases from J, the gap between germline ends came to 10 bases. In germline, CDR1 is SGHRS, CDR2 YFSETQ. There are 14 residues in the CDR3. The CDR3 nucleotides are TGCGCCAGCAGCTTGGACTCCGGGGTCTATGGCTACACCTTC. It codes for CASSLDSGVYGYTF.

V usage is TRBV29-1 and J usage is TRBJ1-4, with D uncertain. The V gene lost 8 bases and the J gene lost 10 bases, with 14 bases spanning the gap. Germline values: CDR1 SQVTM, CDR2 ANQGSEA. The CDR3 runs to 11 residues. The CDR3 region is CSFRLSGKLFF. In DNA form, the CDR3 reads TGCAGCTTCCGTCTTAGCGGAAAACTGTTTTTT.

V usage is TRBV29-1 and J usage is TRBJ1-2; 11 bases align to TRBD1. From germline, CDR1 is SQVTM and CDR2 ANQGSEA. CDR3 length: 14 residues. Losses at the gene ends were 6 bases for V and 1 base for J; bases not matched to a gene: 4. The CDR3, as DNA: TGCAGCGTCCTCGGGACAGGGGGTAACTATGGCTACACCTTC. Protein sequence: CSVLGTGGNYGYTF. The variable domain in full, completed from reference TRBV29-1 and TRBJ1-2, reads SAVISQKPSRDICQRGTSLTIQCQVDSQVTMMFWYRQQPGQSLTLIATANQGSEATYESGFVIDKFPISRPNLTFSTLTVSNMSPEDSSIYLCSVLGTGGNYGYTFGSGTRLTVV.

The genes are TRBV12-5 and TRBJ1-3; perhaps TRBD1 as D (6 bases). The V and J ends lost 6 bases and 8 bases respectively, with 14 bases between them. The CDR3 loop spans 13 amino acids. CDR1 and CDR2 from the germline V gene are LGHNT and FRNRAP. CDR3 residues: CASGDSRRDTIYF. CDR3 bases: TGTGCTAGTGGGGACAGTCGGAGAGACACCATATATTTT. Together with reference TRBV12-5 and TRBJ1-3, the CDR3 gives the full variable domain: DARVTQTPRHKVTEMGQEVTMRCQPILGHNTVFWYRQTMMQGLELLAYFRNRAPLDDSGMPKDRFSAEMPDATLATLKIQPSEPRDSAVYFCASGDSRRDTIYFGEGSWLTVV.

The rearrangement uses TRBV15 and TRBJ2-3, with TRBD2 as a possible D gene (6 bases). Germline values: CDR1 LNHNV, CDR2 YYDKDF (reference sequence). V lost 3 bases and J lost 6, with 16 bases in between. The CDR3 is made up of 15 amino acids. CDR3 DNA sequence: TGTGCCACCAGCAGCCAGCTAGCGAGTGGGGATACGCAGTATTTT. It yields the protein CATSSQLASGDTQYF. Together with reference TRBV15 and TRBJ2-3, the CDR3 gives the full variable domain: DAMVIQNPRYQVTQFGKPVTLSCSQTLNHNVMYWYQQKSSQAPKLLFHYYDKDFNNEADTPDNFQSRRPNTSFCFLDIRSPGLGDTAMYLCATSSQLASGDTQYFGPGTRLTVL.

This chain connects TRBV11-2 to TRBJ2-7; unclear D gene. The germline CDR1 and CDR2 sequences are SGHAT and FQNNGV. Trimming left V 2 bases short and J 4 bases short, with 15 bases between. The CDR3 length is 15 residues. The CDR3 sequence is CASSLSLPSLYEQYF. CDR3 DNA: TGTGCCAGCAGCTTATCTCTGCCCAGTTTGTACGAGCAGTACTTC.

Details on this clone: The sample holds other DNA sequences that translate to the same CDR3. This chain connects TRBV28 to TRBJ2-1, with 11 bases identical to TRBD2. Germline lookup yields CDR1 MDHEN and CDR2 SYDVKM. The CDR3 spans 14 residues. V was pared by 9 bases and J by 7 bases, with 8 bases of the junction left unmatched. CDR3 amino acids: CASPPWTSGNEQFF. The CDR3 nucleotides are TGTGCCAGTCCCCCCTGGACTAGCGGGAATGAGCAGTTCTTC.

The V and J genes are TRBV6-5 and TRBJ2-7; 7 positions match TRBD2. CDR1 MNHEY and CDR2 SVGAGI come from the germline V gene. There are 13 residues in the CDR3. V lost 5 bases to trimming and J lost 5 bases; unmatched junction nucleotides: 6. The CDR3 nucleotides are TGTGCCAGCAGTGTGACTAGCTTTCACGAGCAGTACTTC. Translating gives CASSVTSFHEQYF.